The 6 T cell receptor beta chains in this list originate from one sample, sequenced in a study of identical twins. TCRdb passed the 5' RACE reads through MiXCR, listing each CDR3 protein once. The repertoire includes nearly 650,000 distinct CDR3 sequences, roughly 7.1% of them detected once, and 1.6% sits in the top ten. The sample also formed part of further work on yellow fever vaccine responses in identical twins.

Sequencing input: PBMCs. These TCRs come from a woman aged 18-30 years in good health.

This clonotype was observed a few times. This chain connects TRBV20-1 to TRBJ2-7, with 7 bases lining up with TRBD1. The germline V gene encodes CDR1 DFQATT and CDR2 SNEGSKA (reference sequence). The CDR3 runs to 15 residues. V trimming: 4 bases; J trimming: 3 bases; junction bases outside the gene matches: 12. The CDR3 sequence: CSAKKQQGFGYEQYF. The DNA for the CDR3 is TGCAGTGCTAAAAAACAACAGGGGTTTGGCTACGAGCAGTACTTC.

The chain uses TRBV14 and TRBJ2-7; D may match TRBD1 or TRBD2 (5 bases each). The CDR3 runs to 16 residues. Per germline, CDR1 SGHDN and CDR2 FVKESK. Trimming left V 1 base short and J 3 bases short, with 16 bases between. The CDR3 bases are TGTGCCAGCAGCCAAGGACCCCGGGACGGCAACTACGAGCAGTACTTC. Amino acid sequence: CASSQGPRDGNYEQYF. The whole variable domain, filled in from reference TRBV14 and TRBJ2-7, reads EAGVTQFPSHSVIEKGQTVTLRCDPISGHDNLYWYRRVMGKEIKFLLHFVKESKQDESGMPNNRFLAERTGGTYSTLKVQPAELEDSGVYFCASSQGPRDGNYEQYFGPGTRLTVT.

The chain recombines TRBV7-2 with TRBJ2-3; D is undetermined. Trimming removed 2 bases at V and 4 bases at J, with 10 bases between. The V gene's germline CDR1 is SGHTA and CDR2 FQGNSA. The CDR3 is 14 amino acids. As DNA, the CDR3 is TGTGCCAGCAGCTTAATGGGTGGGGCAGATACGCAGTATTTT. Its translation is CASSLMGGADTQYF.

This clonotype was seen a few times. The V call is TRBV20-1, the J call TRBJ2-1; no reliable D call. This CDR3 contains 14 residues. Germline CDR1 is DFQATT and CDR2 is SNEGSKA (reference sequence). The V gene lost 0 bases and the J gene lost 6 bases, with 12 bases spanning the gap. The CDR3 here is CSARDPLRRNEQFF. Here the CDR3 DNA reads TGCAGTGCTAGAGATCCCCTCCGCCGCAATGAGCAGTTCTTC.

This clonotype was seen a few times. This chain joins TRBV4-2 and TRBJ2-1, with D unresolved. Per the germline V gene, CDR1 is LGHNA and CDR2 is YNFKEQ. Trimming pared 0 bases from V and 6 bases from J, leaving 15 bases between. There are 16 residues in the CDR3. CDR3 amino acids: CASSQDWTQPINEQFF. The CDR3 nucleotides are TGTGCCAGCAGCCAAGACTGGACCCAGCCAATCAATGAGCAGTTCTTC.

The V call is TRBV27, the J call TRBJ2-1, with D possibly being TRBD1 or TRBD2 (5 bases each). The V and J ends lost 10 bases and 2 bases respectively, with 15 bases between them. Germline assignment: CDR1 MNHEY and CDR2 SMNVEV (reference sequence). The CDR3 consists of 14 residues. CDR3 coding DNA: TGTGCCACCGGGACGGGGTCACCCTACAATGAGCAGTTCTTC. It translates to CATGTGSPYNEQFF.